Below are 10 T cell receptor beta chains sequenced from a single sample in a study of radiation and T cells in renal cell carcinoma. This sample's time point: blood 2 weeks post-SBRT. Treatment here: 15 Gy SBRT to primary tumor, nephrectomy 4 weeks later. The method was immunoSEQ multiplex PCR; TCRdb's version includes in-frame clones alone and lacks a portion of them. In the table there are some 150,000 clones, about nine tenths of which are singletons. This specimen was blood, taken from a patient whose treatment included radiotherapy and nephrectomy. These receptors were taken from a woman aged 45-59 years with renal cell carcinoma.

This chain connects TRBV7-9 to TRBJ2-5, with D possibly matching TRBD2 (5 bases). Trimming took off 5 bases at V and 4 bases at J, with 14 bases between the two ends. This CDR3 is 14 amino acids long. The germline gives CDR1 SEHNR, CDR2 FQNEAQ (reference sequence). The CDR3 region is CASSIPGKAETQYF. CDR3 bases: TGTGCCAGCAGCATCCCCGGGAAGGCAGAGACCCAGTACTTC.

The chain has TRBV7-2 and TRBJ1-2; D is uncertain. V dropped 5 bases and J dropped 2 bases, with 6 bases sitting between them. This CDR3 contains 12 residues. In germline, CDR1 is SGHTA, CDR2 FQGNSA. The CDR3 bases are TGTGCCAGCAGCCTCTGGAACTATGGCTACACCTTC. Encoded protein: CASSLWNYGYTF.

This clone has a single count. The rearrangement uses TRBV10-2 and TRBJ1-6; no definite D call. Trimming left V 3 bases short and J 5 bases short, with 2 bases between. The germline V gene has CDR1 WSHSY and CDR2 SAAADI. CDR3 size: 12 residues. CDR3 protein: CASSDDNSPLHF. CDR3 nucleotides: TGCGCCAGCAGTGACGATAATTCACCCCTCCACTTT.

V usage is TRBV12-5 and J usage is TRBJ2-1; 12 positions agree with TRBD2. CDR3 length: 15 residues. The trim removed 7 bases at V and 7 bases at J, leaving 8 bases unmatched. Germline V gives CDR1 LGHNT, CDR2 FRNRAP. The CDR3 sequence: CASAPPSGGANEQFF. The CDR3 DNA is TGTGCTAGTGCCCCCCCTAGCGGGGGGGCGAATGAGCAGTTCTTC.

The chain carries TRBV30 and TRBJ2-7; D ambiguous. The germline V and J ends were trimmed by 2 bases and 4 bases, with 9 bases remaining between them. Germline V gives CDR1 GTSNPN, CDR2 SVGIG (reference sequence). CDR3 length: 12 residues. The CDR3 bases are TGTGCCTGGAGTCTCCCCTGGTACGAGCAGTACTTC. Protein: CAWSLPWYEQYF.

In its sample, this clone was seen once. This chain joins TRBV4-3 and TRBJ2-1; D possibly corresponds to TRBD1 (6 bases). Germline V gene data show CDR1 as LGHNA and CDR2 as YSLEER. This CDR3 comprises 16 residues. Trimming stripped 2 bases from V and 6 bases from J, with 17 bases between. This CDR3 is CASSQFGRGASNEQFF. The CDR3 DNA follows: TGCGCCAGCAGCCAATTTGGCAGGGGCGCAAGCAATGAGCAGTTCTTC.

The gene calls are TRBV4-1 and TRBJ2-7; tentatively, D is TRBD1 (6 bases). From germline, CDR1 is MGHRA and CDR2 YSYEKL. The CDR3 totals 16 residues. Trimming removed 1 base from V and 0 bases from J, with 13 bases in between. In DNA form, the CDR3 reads TGCGCCAGCAGCCAAGTGGTGGGGGCGAACTCCTACGAGCAGTACTTC. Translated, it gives CASSQVVGANSYEQYF.

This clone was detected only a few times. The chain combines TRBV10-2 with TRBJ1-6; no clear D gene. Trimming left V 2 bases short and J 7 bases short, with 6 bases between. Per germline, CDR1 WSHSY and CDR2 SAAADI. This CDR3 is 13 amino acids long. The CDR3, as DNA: TGCGCCAGCAGTGAGGGTCCAAATTCACCCCTCCACTTT. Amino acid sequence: CASSEGPNSPLHF.

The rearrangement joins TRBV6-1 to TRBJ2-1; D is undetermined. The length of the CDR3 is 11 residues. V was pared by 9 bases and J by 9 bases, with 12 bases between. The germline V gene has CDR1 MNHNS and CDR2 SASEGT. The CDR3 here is CASTDWGEQFF. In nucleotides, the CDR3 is TGTGCCAGTACTGACTGGGGTGAGCAGTTCTTC.

The CDR3 sequence is CASSLATGTGYEQYF. The DNA of the CDR3 is TGTGCCAGCAGCTTAGCTACGGGGACAGGCTACGAGCAGTACTTC. J is TRBJ2-7 and V is TRBV7-6; TRBD1 agrees at 8 bases. Germline trimming cut 0 bases from V and 3 bases from J; bases unmatched to any gene: 4. Germline loops: CDR1 SGHVS, CDR2 FNYEAQ. The CDR3 is made up of 15 amino acids.